What follows describes a single TCR beta chain. The ends were cut back, 5 bases at V and 3 bases at J, with 11 bases in the middle. Germline CDR1 is SSHAT and CDR2 is FNYEAQ (reference sequence). The CDR3 has 13 amino acids. The sample belongs to a study of cytomegalovirus exposure and HLA in healthy donors. PCR amplification relied on 60 Vbeta primers (plus 13 Jbeta primers). Assay used: immunoSEQ multiplex PCR; TCRdb lists only in-frame clones, some missing. The table shows about 140,000 clones, with 76% occurring only once. This sequence joins TRBV7-7 and TRBJ2-7; the D is unclear. The specimen sequenced was PBMCs. This clonotype originated in a man aged 35 to 55 in good health and CMV-seronegative. In nucleotides, the CDR3 is TGTGCCAGCAGCCCCGGAGAGTACTACGAGCAGTACTTC. Translated, it gives CASSPGEYYEQYF. The full variable domain, completed using reference TRBV7-7 and TRBJ2-7, is GAGVSQSPRYKVTKRGQDVTLRCDPISSHATLYWYQQALGQGPEFLTYFNYEAQPDKSGLPSDRFSAERPEGSISTLTIQRTEQRDSAMYRCASSPGEYYEQYFGPGTRLTVT.